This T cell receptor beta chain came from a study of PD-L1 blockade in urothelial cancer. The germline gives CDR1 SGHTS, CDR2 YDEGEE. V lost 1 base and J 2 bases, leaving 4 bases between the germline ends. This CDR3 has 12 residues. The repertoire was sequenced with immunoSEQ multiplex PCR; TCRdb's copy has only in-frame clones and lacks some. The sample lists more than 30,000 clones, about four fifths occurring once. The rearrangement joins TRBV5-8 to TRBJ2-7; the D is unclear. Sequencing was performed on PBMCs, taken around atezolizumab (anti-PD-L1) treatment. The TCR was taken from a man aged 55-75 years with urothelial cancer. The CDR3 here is CASSLLPYEQYF. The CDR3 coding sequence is TGTGCCAGCAGCTTGCTTCCCTACGAGCAGTACTTC.